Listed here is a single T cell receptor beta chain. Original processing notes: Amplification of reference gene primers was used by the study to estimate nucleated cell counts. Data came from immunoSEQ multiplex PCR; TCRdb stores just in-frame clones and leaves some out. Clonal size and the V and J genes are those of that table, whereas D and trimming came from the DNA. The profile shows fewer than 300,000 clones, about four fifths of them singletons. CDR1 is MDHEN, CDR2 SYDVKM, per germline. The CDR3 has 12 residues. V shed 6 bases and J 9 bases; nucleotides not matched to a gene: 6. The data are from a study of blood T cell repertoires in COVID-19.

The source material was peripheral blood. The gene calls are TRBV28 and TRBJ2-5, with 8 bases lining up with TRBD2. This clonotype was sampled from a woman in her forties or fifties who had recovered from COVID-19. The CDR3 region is CASSIAGRAQYF. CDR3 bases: TGTGCCAGCAGCATAGCGGGGAGGGCCCAGTACTTC.